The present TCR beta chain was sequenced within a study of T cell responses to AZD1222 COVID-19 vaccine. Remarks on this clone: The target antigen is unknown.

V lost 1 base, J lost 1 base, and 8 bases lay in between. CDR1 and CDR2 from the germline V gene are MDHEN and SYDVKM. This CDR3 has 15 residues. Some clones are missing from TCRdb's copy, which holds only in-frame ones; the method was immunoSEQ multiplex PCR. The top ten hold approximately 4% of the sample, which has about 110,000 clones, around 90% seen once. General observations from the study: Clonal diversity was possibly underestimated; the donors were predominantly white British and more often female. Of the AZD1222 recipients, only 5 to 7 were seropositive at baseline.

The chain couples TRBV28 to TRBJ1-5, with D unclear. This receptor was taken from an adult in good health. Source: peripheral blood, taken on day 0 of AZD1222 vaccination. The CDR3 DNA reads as TGTGCCAGCAGTTTATATAAAGGGAGCAATCAGCCCCAGCATTTT. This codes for CASSLYKGSNQPQHF.